This T cell receptor beta chain was recovered during a study of T cells in localized non-small cell lung cancer. Study-wide findings and caveats: Overall survival was longer when the density of T cells in the blood was higher. Appearances in adjacent lung were noted for a median 57 of the top 100 tumor clones. The highest T cell clonality was in uninvolved adjacent lung, above tumor.

Profiled with immunoSEQ multiplex PCR; TCRdb holds only in-frame clones, not every one. This sample has 700 to 900 clones, with about a fifth found just once. V shed 4 bases, J shed 3 bases, and the junction held 3 bases outside the gene matches. This CDR3 has 16 residues. Looked up from germline, CDR1 is SGHNT and CDR2 is YENEEA. This clone came up a few times. Its specificity is not known. The chain is built from TRBV11-3 and TRBJ2-3; 14 bases agree with TRBD2. The sequence derives from a man aged 40 to 75 with stage II lung adenocarcinoma. Sequenced material: normal lung tissue next to the tumor, taken before any cancer treatment. The CDR3 DNA follows: TGTGCCAGCAGCTGGACTAGCGGGAGGTTGACAGATACGCAGTATTTT. This gives the protein CASSWTSGRLTDTQYF.